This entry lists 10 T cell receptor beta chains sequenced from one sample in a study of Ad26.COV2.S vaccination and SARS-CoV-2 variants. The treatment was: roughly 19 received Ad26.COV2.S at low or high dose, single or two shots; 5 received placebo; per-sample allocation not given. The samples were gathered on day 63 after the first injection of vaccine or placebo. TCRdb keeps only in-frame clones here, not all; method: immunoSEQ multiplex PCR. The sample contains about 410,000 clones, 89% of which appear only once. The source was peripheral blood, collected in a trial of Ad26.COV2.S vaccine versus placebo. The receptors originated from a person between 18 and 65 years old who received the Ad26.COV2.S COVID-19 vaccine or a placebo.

DNA for the CDR3: TGCGCCAGCAGTGAGTTAGCGGGCCCCTACGAGCAGTACTTC. It is translated as CASSELAGPYEQYF. The rearrangement joins TRBV10-1 to TRBJ2-7; TRBD2 aligns across 7 bases. Germline V gives CDR1 WNHNN, CDR2 SYGVQD (reference sequence). Germline trimming cut 1 base from V and 2 bases from J; bases unmatched to any gene: 2. The CDR3 is 14 amino acids.

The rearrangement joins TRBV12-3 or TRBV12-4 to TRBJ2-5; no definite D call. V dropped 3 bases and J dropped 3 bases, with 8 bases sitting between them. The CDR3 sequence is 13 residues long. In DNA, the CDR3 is TGTGCCAGCAGTTTGTGGCAGGAAGAGACCCAGTACTTC. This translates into CASSLWQEETQYF.

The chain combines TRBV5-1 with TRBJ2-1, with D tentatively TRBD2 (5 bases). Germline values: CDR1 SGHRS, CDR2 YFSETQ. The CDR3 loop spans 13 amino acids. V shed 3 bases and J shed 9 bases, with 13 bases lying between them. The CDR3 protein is CASSSTSGGEQFF. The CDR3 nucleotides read TGCGCCAGCAGCTCGACTTCCGGAGGTGAGCAGTTCTTC.

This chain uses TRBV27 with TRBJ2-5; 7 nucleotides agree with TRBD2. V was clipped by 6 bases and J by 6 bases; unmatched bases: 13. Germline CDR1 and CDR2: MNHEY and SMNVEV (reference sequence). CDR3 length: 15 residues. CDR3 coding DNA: TGTGCCAGCAGCTCGGGAGGCCCAGAGAGAAAGACCCAGTACTTC. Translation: CASSSGGPERKTQYF.

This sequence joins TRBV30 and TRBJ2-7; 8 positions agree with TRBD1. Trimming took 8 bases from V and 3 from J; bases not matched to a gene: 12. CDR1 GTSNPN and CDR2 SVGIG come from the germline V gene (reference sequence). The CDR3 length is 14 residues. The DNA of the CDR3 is TGTGCCGGCACCTCGGACAGGGAGTTCTACGAGCAGTACTTC. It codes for CAGTSDREFYEQYF.

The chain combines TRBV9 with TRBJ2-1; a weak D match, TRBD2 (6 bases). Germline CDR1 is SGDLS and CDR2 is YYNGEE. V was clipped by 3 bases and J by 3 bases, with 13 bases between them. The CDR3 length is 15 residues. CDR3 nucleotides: TGTGCCAGCAGCGCCCCCGGGACTCACTACAATGAGCAGTTCTTC. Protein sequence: CASSAPGTHYNEQFF.

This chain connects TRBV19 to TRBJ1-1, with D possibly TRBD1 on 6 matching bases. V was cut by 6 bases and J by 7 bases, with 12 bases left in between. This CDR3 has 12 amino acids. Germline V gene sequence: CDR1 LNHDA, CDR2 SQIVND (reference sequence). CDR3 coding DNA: TGTGCCAGTAGGGGGGGCGGAATTGAAGCTTTCTTT. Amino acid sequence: CASRGGGIEAFF.

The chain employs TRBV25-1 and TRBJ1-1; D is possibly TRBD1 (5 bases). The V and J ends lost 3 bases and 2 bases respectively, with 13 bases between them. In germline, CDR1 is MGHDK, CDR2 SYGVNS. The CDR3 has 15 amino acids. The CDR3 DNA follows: TGTGCCAGCAGTGAGGGTTGGCAGGGAAACACTGAAGCTTTCTTT. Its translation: CASSEGWQGNTEAFF.

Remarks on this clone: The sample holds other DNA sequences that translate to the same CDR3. As DNA, the CDR3 is TGCGCCAGCAGCTTGGAGGGGCAGGGGGCGGGAGATACGCAGTATTTT. Its protein is CASSLEGQGAGDTQYF. The chain couples TRBV5-1 to TRBJ2-3; TRBD1 matches 8 bases. The germline CDR1 and CDR2 sequences are SGHRS and YFSETQ. With V trimmed by 0 bases and J by 5 bases, 8 bases remained unmatched. The CDR3 extends over 16 amino acids.

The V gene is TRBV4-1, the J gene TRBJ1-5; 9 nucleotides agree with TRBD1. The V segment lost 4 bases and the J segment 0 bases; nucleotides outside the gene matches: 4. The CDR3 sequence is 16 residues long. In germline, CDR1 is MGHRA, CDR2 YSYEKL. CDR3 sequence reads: CASSPDRGYSNQPQHF. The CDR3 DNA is TGCGCCAGCAGCCCCGACAGGGGGTATAGCAATCAGCCCCAGCATTTT.